A single sample gave rise to the 7 T cell receptor beta chains below, sequenced in a study of T cells in Graves' hyperthyroidism and ophthalmopathy. Authors of the study amplified TCR beta CDR3 regions from RNA transcripts. The TCR CDR3 first-round RT-PCR relied on the HTBI primer set. TCRdb re-derived calls from the multiplex PCR reads in MiXCR, one entry per CDR3 protein. This table holds 600,000 or so distinct CDR3 sequences, about 15% found once. Sequenced material: blood. Receptor source: a woman aged 45-65 years with Graves' ophthalmopathy.

This clonotype occurred many times. The V call is TRBV28, the J call TRBJ2-5; weak D call: TRBD1 (6 bases). V lost 5 bases to trimming and J lost 7 bases, with 20 bases between them. The CDR3 runs 15 residues. Germline CDR1 MDHEN, CDR2 SYDVKM. Here the CDR3 DNA reads TGTGCCAGCAGTCCCAAGGGACACCCCTTGGGGACCCAGTACTTC. Translated: CASSPKGHPLGTQYF. The whole variable domain, filled in from reference TRBV28 and TRBJ2-5, reads DVKVTQSSRYLVKRTGEKVFLECVQDMDHENMFWYRQDPGLGLRLIYFSYDVKMKEKGDIPEGYSVSREKKERFSLILESASTNQTSMYLCASSPKGHPLGTQYFGPGTRLLVL.

This clonotype was observed at least ten times. V is TRBV30 and J is TRBJ2-7, with TRBD2 matching over 10 bases. This CDR3 has 15 residues. The V gene's germline CDR1 is GTSNPN and CDR2 SVGIG (reference sequence). After removal of 5 bases from V and 0 bases from J, the junction contained 7 bases not matched to a gene. The CDR3 region is CAWAISGGFSYEQYF. For the CDR3, the DNA is TGTGCCTGGGCAATTAGCGGGGGGTTCTCCTACGAGCAGTACTTC. The full variable domain, with the rest looked up from reference TRBV30 and TRBJ2-7, is SQTIHQWPATLVQPVGSPLSLECTVEGTSNPNLYWYRQAAGRGLQLLFYSVGIGQISSEVPQNLSASRPQDRQFILSSKKLLLSDSGFYLCAWAISGGFSYEQYFGPGTRLTVT.

This clonotype was observed at least ten times. This chain joins TRBV28 and TRBJ1-5, with 7 bases identical to TRBD1. The V segment lost 6 bases and the J segment 3 bases; nucleotides outside the gene matches: 14. Germline-derived CDR1 and CDR2 are MDHEN and SYDVKM. The CDR3 length is 17 residues. CDR3: CASRGTPGTEDNQPQHF. The CDR3 DNA reads TGTGCCAGCAGGGGGACGCCCGGGACAGAAGACAATCAGCCCCAGCATTTT.

This clonotype was seen repeatedly, ten times or more. The chain links TRBV30 to TRBJ1-5, with TRBD1 matching over 7 bases. The V and J ends lost 1 base and 5 bases, in that order; junction bases with no gene match: 8. CDR1 is GTSNPN and CDR2 is SVGIG in the germline V gene (reference sequence). The CDR3 runs 15 residues. Here the CDR3 reads CAWSGGTDEYQPQHF. As DNA, the CDR3 is TGTGCCTGGAGTGGAGGGACAGACGAGTATCAGCCCCAGCATTTT.

This clonotype was picked up many times. The genes are TRBV7-2 and TRBJ1-5, with a tentative D call TRBD1 (5 bases). V was clipped by 4 bases and J by 1 base, with 8 bases between them. Germline lookup yields CDR1 SGHTA and CDR2 FQGNSA. This CDR3 is built from 14 residues. The CDR3 bases are TGTGCCAGCAGCTCTGGGGGGAGCAATCAGCCCCAGCATTTT. Encoded protein: CASSSGGSNQPQHF. Using reference TRBV7-2 and TRBJ1-5 for the parts outside the CDR3, the full variable domain is GAGVSQSPSNKVTEKGKDVELRCDPISGHTALYWYRQSLGQGLEFLIYFQGNSAPDKSGLPSDRFSAERTGGSVSTLTIQRTQQEDSAVYLCASSSGGSNQPQHFGDGTRLSIL.

This clonotype was seen ten or more times. V usage is TRBV27 and J usage is TRBJ2-5, with 9 bases matching TRBD2. V was pared by 5 bases and J by 4 bases, with 8 bases of the junction left unmatched. The CDR3 loop spans 15 amino acids. Germline V CDR1 and CDR2: MNHEY, SMNVEV (reference sequence). The DNA of the CDR3 is TGTGCCAGCAGTCAACACAGCGGGGGGCGAGAGACCCAGTACTTC. Translating gives CASSQHSGGRETQYF.

As for this clonotype: Since a much larger clone is just one base distant, this may be a read error. The V and J genes are TRBV7-9 and TRBJ1-2; a weak D match, TRBD1 (6 bases). CDR3 length: 15 residues. Germline V gives CDR1 SEHNR, CDR2 FQNEAQ (reference sequence). DNA of the CDR3: TGTGCCAGCAGCTTAGGAGGGGGTGATTACTATGACTACACCTTC. Translation: CASSLGGGDYYDYTF.